This TCR beta chain derives from a study of T cell responses to AZD1222 COVID-19 vaccine. TCRdb's table, derived via immunoSEQ multiplex PCR, lists solely in-frame clones and lacks some. Of over 100,000 clones detected, approximately 90% appear once; the ten largest clones hold 2% to 3%. This CDR3 is 13 amino acids long. The V gene lost 4 bases and the J gene lost 4 bases, with 10 bases spanning the gap. From germline, CDR1 is SGHTA and CDR2 FQGNSA. The sequence derives from an adult in good health. The sequencing used peripheral blood, collected on day 0 of AZD1222 vaccination. The rearrangement links TRBV7-2 to TRBJ1-2; D might be TRBD1 (5 bases). The CDR3 DNA reads as TGTGCCAGCAGCTCCTCTGGGGGCTATGGCTACACCTTC. The encoded protein is CASSSSGGYGYTF.